Below, 32 T cell receptor beta chains from the same sample are listed, as sequenced in a study of CD8 T cells in Susac syndrome (dated by TCRdb to about 2019). Library preparation was by the immunoSEQ multiplex PCR assay. RNA was extracted using the RNeasy kit, and about 0.45 to 1 ug of the RNA was reverse transcribed with random hexamers. Through fastp at Q25 and MiXCR, TCRdb rebuilt clones from the public reads, retaining in-frame beta chains. Each CDR3 protein gets just one entry, which takes the most common genes and DNA from the rows behind it. A total of about 400,000 distinct CDR3 sequences appear in this sample, around 85% of them only once. The leading ten clones occupy about 0.12% of the sample. Sequences were obtained from CD8+ T cells from PBMCs. Receptor source: a human donor with multiple sclerosis.

V usage is TRBV6-1 and J usage is TRBJ2-5; D uncertain. The CDR3 sequence is 13 residues long. The germline V gene encodes CDR1 MNHNS and CDR2 SASEGT. The V and J ends lost 6 bases and 5 bases respectively, with 13 bases between them. The CDR3 nucleotides are TGTGCCAGCAGCCGGCAGCCAGCGGAGACCCAGTACTTC. Protein product: CASSRQPAETQYF.

With respect to this clonotype: One end of the junction varies from germline; a read error may be responsible. The genes are TRBV27 and TRBJ2-1, with D hard to call. The CDR3 has 13 residues. The germline V gene encodes CDR1 MNHEY and CDR2 SMNVEV (reference sequence). The CDR3 spells CASSLGLNNKQFF. The CDR3 region has the DNA TGTGCCAGCAGTTTGGGCTTGAACAATAAGCAGTTCTTC.

This clonotype appeared a few times. The chain is built from TRBV6-1 and TRBJ2-7; no clear D. Germline V gene data show CDR1 as MNHNS and CDR2 as SASEGT. V shed 1 base and J shed 1 base, with 5 bases lying between them. The CDR3 extends over 13 amino acids. CDR3 region: CASSEVSSYEQYF. DNA for the CDR3: TGTGCCAGCAGTGAAGTCAGTTCCTACGAGCAGTACTTC.

J is TRBJ2-1 and V is TRBV5-6; 10 bases line up with TRBD2. The CDR3 has 17 residues. Germline V gene data show CDR1 as SGHDT and CDR2 as YYEEEE. Losses at the gene ends were 2 bases for V and 2 bases for J; bases not matched to a gene: 7. DNA for the CDR3: TGTGCCAGCAGCTTCGCGGGACTAGCGACCCCCTACAATGAGCAGTTCTTC. This gives the protein CASSFAGLATPYNEQFF. Using reference TRBV5-6 and TRBJ2-1 for the parts outside the CDR3, the full variable domain is DAGVTQSPTHLIKTRGQQVTLRCSPKSGHDTVSWYQQALGQGPQFIFQYYEEEERQRGNFPDRFSGHQFPNYSSELNVNALLLGDSALYLCASSFAGLATPYNEQFFGPGTRLTVL.

J is TRBJ2-3 and V is TRBV4-1; 7 bases fit TRBD1. V lost 1 base and J lost 4; bases outside the gene matches: 5. Germline assignment: CDR1 MGHRA and CDR2 YSYEKL. This CDR3 region has 15 residues. The CDR3 DNA reads TGCGCCAGCAGCCAAGGTAGGGGGCAGGCAGATACGCAGTATTTT. Protein product: CASSQGRGQADTQYF.

DNA for the CDR3: TGTGCCAGCAGCCACCCGGGTGCGAATGCGCCCCAGCATTTT. Translating it yields CASSHPGANAPQHF. The chain combines TRBV7-9 with TRBJ1-5; the D is unclear. The germline V gene encodes CDR1 SEHNR and CDR2 FQNEAQ (reference sequence). Trimming stripped 5 bases from V and 9 bases from J, with 17 bases between. The CDR3 consists of 14 residues.

This clonotype was seen a handful of times. This chain uses TRBV27 with TRBJ2-7, with D maybe TRBD2 (6 bases). CDR1 is MNHEY and CDR2 is SMNVEV in the germline V gene (reference sequence). The CDR3 has 14 residues. The V end was cut by 0 bases, the J end by 0 bases, with 6 bases between. Written as DNA, the CDR3 is TGTGCCAGCAGTTTATCGACTAGCTCCTACGAGCAGTACTTC. This translates into CASSLSTSSYEQYF.

This chain joins TRBV27 and TRBJ2-1, with TRBD1 matching 9 bases. The CDR3 runs 15 residues. J was trimmed by 5 bases and V by 6 bases; bases with no gene match: 8. Per the germline V gene, CDR1 is MNHEY and CDR2 is SMNVEV (reference sequence). The CDR3 region is CASSPGTGSHNEQFF. The CDR3 DNA reads as TGTGCCAGCAGCCCGGGGACAGGGAGCCACAATGAGCAGTTCTTC.

The chain carries TRBV30 and TRBJ1-5, with D tentatively TRBD1 (6 bases). Germline assignment: CDR1 GTSNPN and CDR2 SVGIG (reference sequence). This CDR3 contains 13 residues. With 1 base removed from V and 3 bases from J, the gap between germline ends came to 7 bases. The CDR3 reads CAWSGQDNQPQHF. The CDR3 DNA reads TGTGCCTGGAGTGGACAGGACAATCAGCCCCAGCATTTT.

The CDR3, as DNA: TGTGCCTGGGGAGCCCCTGGGGAGGGTCCCCATAATGAAAAACTGTTTTTT. Translating gives CAWGAPGEGPHNEKLFF. V usage is TRBV30 and J usage is TRBJ1-4; unclear D gene. This CDR3 has 17 amino acids. Germline V CDR1 and CDR2: GTSNPN, SVGIG (reference sequence). Trimming removed 5 bases from V and 4 bases from J, with 23 bases in between.

This chain connects TRBV19 to TRBJ2-7; 7 bases fit TRBD2. The junction had 3 bases not matched to a gene; V was cut back by 1 base and J by 0 bases. Germline values: CDR1 LNHDA, CDR2 SQIVND (reference sequence). The CDR3 sequence is 15 residues long. The CDR3 loop reads CASSIASGVSYEQYF. The CDR3 DNA is TGTGCCAGTAGTATAGCTAGCGGCGTCTCCTACGAGCAGTACTTC.

The V and J genes are TRBV4-2 and TRBJ2-7, with TRBD2 matching 15 bases. V shed 4 bases, J shed 5 bases, and the junction held 0 bases outside the gene matches. Germline V CDR1 and CDR2: LGHNA, YNFKEQ. The CDR3 has 14 residues. The CDR3 bases are TGTGCCAGCAGCCGGACTAGCGGGAGGGACGAGCAGTACTTC. It is translated as CASSRTSGRDEQYF.

The chain has TRBV27 and TRBJ2-7; 7 bases agree with TRBD1. Germline CDR1 and CDR2: MNHEY and SMNVEV (reference sequence). V shed 7 bases, J shed 6 bases, and the junction held 12 bases outside the gene matches. The CDR3 runs 14 residues. The CDR3: CASTLTGVPGEQYF. In DNA form, the CDR3 reads TGTGCCAGCACCCTTACAGGGGTACCAGGCGAGCAGTACTTC.

The rearrangement uses TRBV5-1 and TRBJ2-2; tentatively, D is TRBD1 (5 bases). CDR1 is SGHRS, CDR2 YFSETQ, per germline. V dropped 0 bases and J dropped 0 bases, with 9 bases sitting between them. The CDR3 extends over 16 amino acids. The CDR3 nucleotides read TGCGCCAGCAGCTTGGTAGGGGATACGAACACCGGGGAGCTGTTTTTT. Its protein is CASSLVGDTNTGELFF.

This clonotype was seen a single time. The chain recombines TRBV27 with TRBJ2-3; TRBD2 agrees at 8 bases. The CDR3 consists of 14 residues. V lost 5 bases, J lost 1 base, and 2 bases stayed unmatched. The germline CDR1 and CDR2 sequences are MNHEY and SMNVEV (reference sequence). Here the CDR3 DNA reads TGTGCCAGCAGTGACGGGAGGGGCACAGATACGCAGTATTTT. Protein: CASSDGRGTDTQYF.

This chain connects TRBV4-1 to TRBJ2-7; D may be TRBD1 (6 bases). Germline CDR1 and CDR2: MGHRA and YSYEKL. Between the trimmed V and J ends, which lost 3 bases and 6 bases, there was a span of 12 bases. The CDR3 length is 13 residues. The CDR3 protein is CASSQETGSEQYF. In DNA form, the CDR3 reads TGCGCCAGCAGCCAGGAGACAGGTTCCGAGCAGTACTTC.

This chain uses TRBV20-1 with TRBJ2-7; TRBD1 matches at 11 bases. Germline V gives CDR1 DFQATT, CDR2 SNEGSKA (reference sequence). The CDR3 loop spans 15 amino acids. The trim removed 3 bases at V and 1 base at J, leaving 5 bases unmatched. CDR3 DNA sequence: TGCAGTGCTAGGAAACGGGACAGGGGGTCCTACGAGCAGTACTTC. It codes for CSARKRDRGSYEQYF.

The J gene is TRBJ2-1, the V gene TRBV12-3 or TRBV12-4, with a weak D call TRBD2 (5 bases). The germline V and J ends were trimmed by 9 bases and 8 bases, with 14 bases remaining between them. CDR3 length equals 12 residues. DNA for the CDR3: TGTGCCAGTGCACTAGAGAGCCATGAGCAGTTCTTC. It codes for CASALESHEQFF.

This clonotype came up once. This rearrangement joins TRBV29-1 to TRBJ2-7, with a tentative D call TRBD1 (6 bases). CDR3 length: 12 residues. Germline V CDR1 and CDR2: SQVTM, ANQGSEA. Trimming removed 4 bases at V and 5 bases at J, with 12 bases between. The CDR3 DNA reads TGCAGCGTTGTTGCAGGGGTACACGAGCAGTACTTC. It is translated as CSVVAGVHEQYF.

This clonotype appeared a single time. The chain is built from TRBV4-1 and TRBJ2-7, with 10 bases aligning to TRBD2. With V trimmed by 1 base and J by 3 bases, 6 bases remained unmatched. This CDR3 is built from 16 residues. Per the germline V gene, CDR1 is MGHRA and CDR2 is YSYEKL. CDR3 nucleotide sequence: TGCGCCAGCAGCCAAGTTAGCGGGGGGATACTCTACGAGCAGTACTTC. As protein: CASSQVSGGILYEQYF.

In its sample, this clonotype was seen once. This chain uses TRBV6-5 with TRBJ1-2; D gene ambiguous. The CDR3 runs 14 residues. Germline CDR1 and CDR2: MNHEY and SVGAGI. V gave up 2 bases and J gave up 2 bases, with 9 bases separating them. Here the CDR3 DNA reads TGTGCCAGCAGTTACCGGGCCATAAACTATGGCTACACCTTC. As protein: CASSYRAINYGYTF.

As DNA, the CDR3 is TGTGCCAGTAGTATAGCCCCCGACAGGGAGGGTTTAAATGAGCAGTTCTTC. It encodes CASSIAPDREGLNEQFF. The rearrangement joins TRBV19 to TRBJ2-1; D possibly matches TRBD1 or TRBD2 (7 bases each). Trimming cost V 1 base and J 7 bases, with 20 bases left between them. The CDR3 has 17 residues. CDR1 and CDR2 (germline): LNHDA, SQIVND (reference sequence).

The table lists this clonotype with a few counts. Its ends do not fully match the called genes, so a read error is possible. The chain joins TRBV9 to TRBJ2-7; TRBD1 might be the D (7 bases). The CDR3 totals 14 residues. Germline values: CDR1 SGDLS, CDR2 YYNGEE. The CDR3 sequence is CASSVGGTAYEQYF. The CDR3 DNA reads as TGTGCCAGCAGTGTAGGGGGGACAGCCTACGAGCAGTACTTC.

The chain links TRBV6-5 to TRBJ2-7; D unclear. Trimming shortened V by 3 bases and J by 3 bases, and 12 bases separated the two germline ends. This CDR3 has 14 residues. Germline-derived CDR1 and CDR2 are MNHEY and SVGAGI. CDR3 coding DNA: TGTGCCAGCAGTTATGCCTACACAAACTACGAGCAGTACTTC. Amino acid sequence: CASSYAYTNYEQYF.

The chain combines TRBV11-2 with TRBJ2-1; D is unresolved. Germline-derived CDR1 and CDR2 are SGHAT and FQNNGV. The CDR3 has 12 residues. With 3 bases removed from V and 10 bases from J, the gap between germline ends came to 10 bases. CDR3 sequence: CASSFGFREQFF. The CDR3 region has the DNA TGTGCCAGCAGCTTCGGGTTCCGGGAGCAGTTCTTC.

CDR3 amino acids: CSVEPDRVGYTF. In DNA, the CDR3 is TGCAGCGTGGAACCTGACAGGGTTGGCTACACCTTC. This chain links TRBV29-1 with TRBJ1-2, with 7 bases fitting TRBD1. The CDR3 consists of 12 residues. The trim removed 6 bases at V and 7 bases at J, leaving 8 bases unmatched. The germline V gene encodes CDR1 SQVTM and CDR2 ANQGSEA.

The rearrangement links TRBV6-5 to TRBJ2-7; 10 positions match TRBD1. V gave up 9 bases and J gave up 4 bases; unmatched junction bases: 3. The CDR3 is made up of 12 amino acids. The germline gives CDR1 MNHEY, CDR2 SVGAGI. The CDR3 reads CASWTGGYEQYF. In DNA, the CDR3 is TGTGCCAGTTGGACAGGGGGGTACGAGCAGTACTTC.

The chain links TRBV10-3 to TRBJ1-1, with 7 nucleotides matching TRBD1. V lost 5 bases and J lost 3; bases outside the gene matches: 3. Germline V CDR1 and CDR2: ENHRY, SYGVKD. The CDR3 length is 13 residues. The CDR3 sequence is CAISYRGDTEAFF. CDR3 in DNA: TGTGCCATCAGTTACAGGGGAGACACTGAAGCTTTCTTT.

The CDR3 bases are TGTGCCAGCAGTGAACTGGACAGGGGGGACCAGCCCCAGCATTTT. Amino acid sequence: CASSELDRGDQPQHF. The chain recombines TRBV2 with TRBJ1-5; 10 bases are shared with TRBD1. CDR1 is SNHLY, CDR2 FYNNEI, per germline. The V gene end was trimmed by 2 bases and the J gene end by 7 bases; junction bases not matched to a gene: 5. This CDR3 is 15 amino acids long.

This clonotype was detected only a few times. The CDR3 nucleotides are TGTGCCAGCAGTCCAGCGGGAGGGCCCTACAATGAGCAGTTCTTC. Protein sequence: CASSPAGGPYNEQFF. The genes are TRBV27 and TRBJ2-1; 10 positions agree with TRBD2. The V gene's germline CDR1 is MNHEY and CDR2 SMNVEV (reference sequence). This CDR3 region has 15 residues. V shed 5 bases and J 2 bases; nucleotides not matched to a gene: 3.

The CDR3 nucleotides read TGTGCCTGGGGGCCAGGGGGAATCAACTATGGCTACACCTTC. Translation: CAWGPGGINYGYTF. V usage is TRBV30 and J usage is TRBJ1-2; 7 nucleotides align to TRBD1. J lost 2 bases, V lost 5 bases, and 8 bases had no gene match. The CDR3 loop spans 14 amino acids. Germline CDR1 reads GTSNPN; CDR2 reads SVGIG (reference sequence).

The gene calls are TRBV11-2 and TRBJ1-1; the match to TRBD1 covers 9 bases. The V segment lost 2 bases and the J segment 2 bases; nucleotides outside the gene matches: 9. The CDR3 runs to 17 residues. CDR1 and CDR2 (germline): SGHAT, FQNNGV. CDR3 residues: CASSLWVRTGDNTEAFF. In nucleotides, the CDR3 is TGTGCCAGCAGCTTATGGGTGAGGACAGGGGACAACACTGAAGCTTTCTTT.